This TCR beta chain was captured in a study of response to subunit inactivated influenza vaccine. MiXCR, run by TCRdb on the RT-PCR reads, gives a single entry per CDR3 protein. Among over 400,000 distinct CDR3 sequences, approximately 11% were seen once, and the ten largest hold approximately 12%. Concerning this clonotype: No antigen is known for it.

Findings and limits, study-wide: The authors offered the suggestion that each seasonal influenza vaccination recruits few new T cells.

The sequence was collected from a man aged 45-65 years who received an inactivated influenza vaccine. The sequencing used PBMCs from blood, collected 40 to 50 days after vaccination.

The CDR3 DNA reads as TGTGCCTGGAGTGGCCAGGGGTTCGGGGAGCTGTTTTTT. Translation: CAWSGQGFGELFF. The chain recombines TRBV30 with TRBJ2-2, with D perhaps TRBD1 (6 bases). CDR1 is GTSNPN and CDR2 is SVGIG in the germline V gene (reference sequence). The CDR3 is 13 residues long. V lost 1 base and J 7 bases, leaving 10 bases between the germline ends. Together with reference TRBV30 and TRBJ2-2, the CDR3 gives the full variable domain: SQTIHQWPATLVQPVGSPLSLECTVEGTSNPNLYWYRQAAGRGLQLLFYSVGIGQISSEVPQNLSASRPQDRQFILSSKKLLLSDSGFYLCAWSGQGFGELFFGEGSRLTVL.